This T cell receptor beta chain was sequenced in a study of shared clonotypes between healthy human individuals. The assay was immunoSEQ multiplex PCR, and TCRdb's table has in-frame clones only and misses some. The sample has 2 million to 2.5 million clones, more than 85% seen once. CDR1 is MGHRA, CDR2 YSYEKL, per germline. Trimming took 0 bases from V and 6 from J, leaving 19 bases between them. CDR3 length: 17 amino acids. Sequenced input: naive CD4+ T cells from PBMCs. Subset specified: CD45RA+ positively selected. This TCR derives from a man aged 18 to 30 in good health. Some clones in this sample may be carry-over from other donors' samples. The chain combines TRBV4-1 with TRBJ2-3, with D perhaps matching TRBD2 (8 bases). Here the CDR3 DNA reads TGCGCCAGCAGCCAAGATGAACCGGCGGGGGGACAGGATACGCAGTATTTT. This encodes CASSQDEPAGGQDTQYF.